Below are 20 T cell receptor beta chains sequenced from a single sample in a study of T-cell reconstitution after alpha-beta-depleted transplantation in children listed by TCRdb under 2016. Library creation used PCR. TCRdb lists the instrument as Illumina HiSeq 2500. To normalize quantification of the TCRbeta repertoire, the TCR libraries were built with molecular barcoding that relied on unique molecular identifiers. Using fastp trimming at Q25 and MiXCR clonotype assembly, TCRdb reanalyzed the public sequencing data and kept in-frame beta chains. All rows with the same CDR3 protein become a single entry with the most common DNA and genes. This sample comprises about 200,000 distinct CDR3 sequences, approximately 17% of them detected only once. The ten biggest clones cover 43% of the sample. The sample's treatment or condition label, in plain terms: allogeneic hematopoietic cell transplantation with graft depleted of TCRalphabeta T cells and CD19 B cells.

The material was PBMCs, mostly from graft donor cells, obtained 360 days after TCRalphabeta/CD19-depleted stem cell transplant. The receptor source for this set is a male patient aged 2-15 years who had a stem cell transplant for acute lymphoblastic leukemia, so the T cells may come from the graft donor.

This clonotype was seen a handful of times. The CDR3, as DNA: TGCAGTGCTAGTCGCAGGGAGGTCTACGAGCAGTACTTC. It is translated as CSASRREVYEQYF. V is TRBV20-1 and J is TRBJ2-7, with D perhaps TRBD2 (6 bases). Between the trimmed V and J ends, which lost 3 bases and 3 bases, there was a span of 12 bases. This CDR3 comprises 13 residues. Per the germline V gene, CDR1 is DFQATT and CDR2 is SNEGSKA (reference sequence).

The chain joins TRBV6-1 to TRBJ1-6; 9 bases match TRBD1. The junction had 6 bases not matched to a gene; V was cut back by 6 bases and J by 6 bases. Germline V gene sequence: CDR1 MNHNS, CDR2 SASEGT. The CDR3 has 15 residues. The CDR3 sequence: CASRRDRGVNSPLHF. DNA of the CDR3: TGTGCCAGCAGGCGAGACAGGGGGGTTAATTCACCCCTCCACTTT.

Concerning this clonotype itself: The junction departs from the called germline gene at one end, perhaps through a read error. The V call is TRBV25-1, the J call TRBJ2-1; no reliable D call. The CDR3 is made up of 13 amino acids. From germline, CDR1 is MGHDK and CDR2 SYGVNS. CDR3 residues: CASSDPRSIRVGF. The CDR3 DNA follows: TGTGCCAGCAGTGACCCTCGTTCCATCCGGGTGGGATTC.

A few counts support this clonotype. The V gene is TRBV7-2, the J gene TRBJ2-7; D possibly corresponds to TRBD1 (5 bases). Trimming shortened V by 5 bases and J by 3 bases, and 17 bases separated the two germline ends. CDR3 size: 15 residues. CDR1 SGHTA and CDR2 FQGNSA come from the germline V gene. The CDR3 sequence: CASSPETDNYYEQYF. The DNA for the CDR3 is TGTGCCAGCAGCCCGGAGACGGACAATTACTACGAGCAGTACTTC.

The V and J genes are TRBV6-2 or TRBV6-3 and TRBJ2-3, with a tentative D call TRBD2 (7 bases). The CDR3 runs 14 residues. Per germline, CDR1 MNHEY and CDR2 SVGEGT. V was cut by 8 bases and J by 6 bases, with 18 bases left in between. CDR3 DNA sequence: TGTGCCAGCCGGAGCGACGGGGGGCAGGATACGCAGTATTTT. Amino acids: CASRSDGGQDTQYF.

This clonotype occurred a few times. The rearrangement links TRBV7-7 to TRBJ2-5; possibly TRBD2 for D (6 bases). Trimming stripped 3 bases from V and 4 bases from J, with 18 bases between. Germline CDR1 reads SSHAT; CDR2 reads FNYEAQ (reference sequence). The CDR3 has 16 amino acids. CDR3 in DNA: TGTGCCAGCAGCTTTAGTAAGGGTAGCGGTGTAGAGACCCAGTACTTC. As protein: CASSFSKGSGVETQYF.

The gene calls are TRBV27 and TRBJ1-1; 7 bases match TRBD1. Germline-derived CDR1 and CDR2 are MNHEY and SMNVEV (reference sequence). V dropped 5 bases and J dropped 1; count of bases not matched to a gene: 4. The CDR3 has 14 amino acids. CDR3 amino acids: CASSRGQPNTEAFF. In DNA, the CDR3 is TGTGCCAGCAGTAGGGGACAGCCGAACACTGAAGCTTTCTTT.

Only one count was recorded for this clonotype. The CDR3 sequence: CASSLYANEQFF. CDR3 nucleotides: TGTGCCAGCAGCTTATACGCCAATGAGCAGTTCTTC. This sequence joins TRBV7-9 and TRBJ2-1; no clear D. This CDR3 region has 12 residues. Per the germline V gene, CDR1 is SEHNR and CDR2 is FQNEAQ (reference sequence). V gave up 2 bases and J gave up 6 bases, with 5 bases separating them.

This chain connects TRBV29-1 to TRBJ2-3; 9 bases match TRBD1. Germline-derived CDR1 and CDR2 are SQVTM and ANQGSEA. The V and J ends lost 7 bases and 5 bases, in that order; junction bases with no gene match: 7. The CDR3 runs 13 residues. CDR3 DNA sequence: TGCAGCGCTAACGGACAGGGGCGAGATACGCAGTATTTT. This sequence encodes CSANGQGRDTQYF.

This rearrangement joins TRBV7-2 to TRBJ2-3; D might be TRBD1 or TRBD2, each matching 5 bases. This CDR3 has 16 residues. V was shortened by 1 base and J by 0 bases, with 11 bases between the two germline ends. CDR1 is SGHTA, CDR2 FQGNSA, per germline. The CDR3 region has the DNA TGTGCCAGCAGCTTAGTGGTGGGGGTGAGCACAGATACGCAGTATTTT. Translating it yields CASSLVVGVSTDTQYF.

This chain uses TRBV4-3 with TRBJ1-2; no firm D call. Germline V gene sequence: CDR1 LGHNA, CDR2 YSLEER. Trimming left V 0 bases short and J 5 bases short, with 7 bases between. This CDR3 has 13 amino acids. CDR3 coding DNA: TGCGCCAGCAGCCAAGATAGGCAGTATGGCTACACCTTC. This codes for CASSQDRQYGYTF.

This clonotype was found a few times. This chain links TRBV20-1 with TRBJ1-2; 7 bases map to TRBD1. Trimming took 4 bases from V and 5 from J; bases not matched to a gene: 13. Germline V gene lookup returns CDR1 DFQATT and CDR2 SNEGSKA (reference sequence). This CDR3 is built from 15 residues. In DNA form, the CDR3 reads TGCAGTGCTACGGATCGTCGACAGGGATCTTATGGCTACACCTTC. Translation: CSATDRRQGSYGYTF.

This clonotype was detected only a few times. The chain combines TRBV4-2 with TRBJ2-1; 10 bases map to TRBD2. This CDR3 region has 18 residues. V lost 5 bases to trimming and J lost 1 base; unmatched junction nucleotides: 11. Germline CDR1 reads LGHNA; CDR2 reads YNFKEQ. CDR3 DNA sequence: TGTGCCAGCAGCAGAGTGGTAGCGGGGGGCCTATCCTACAATGAGCAGTTCTTC. Translated, it gives CASSRVVAGGLSYNEQFF.

This sequence joins TRBV6-5 and TRBJ1-6; D gene ambiguous. This CDR3 is built from 14 residues. In germline, CDR1 is MNHEY, CDR2 SVGAGI. V dropped 0 bases and J dropped 8 bases, with 8 bases sitting between them. DNA of the CDR3: TGTGCCAGCAGTTACTCGGGGAGATATTCACCCCTCCACTTT. Translation: CASSYSGRYSPLHF.

This clonotype was seen once. This sequence joins TRBV30 and TRBJ2-1; the match to TRBD1 covers 7 bases. The ends lost 4 bases at V and 5 bases at J; junction bases unmatched: 5. CDR1 and CDR2 (germline): GTSNPN, SVGIG (reference sequence). There are 13 residues in the CDR3. The CDR3 region has the DNA TGTGCCTGGAACAGGGGATTCGACAATGAGCAGTTCTTC. It specifies CAWNRGFDNEQFF.

The V gene is TRBV20-1, the J gene TRBJ2-4; D call uncertain. V was trimmed by 6 bases and J by 6 bases, leaving 15 bases between them. The germline CDR1 and CDR2 sequences are DFQATT and SNEGSKA (reference sequence). The CDR3 has 13 residues. The CDR3 protein is CSATLAVGNIQYF. The DNA of the CDR3 is TGCAGTGCCACTTTGGCGGTGGGAAACATTCAGTACTTC.

In this sample, this clonotype turned up a few times. The V call is TRBV12-3 or TRBV12-4, the J call TRBJ1-5, with a possible D match to TRBD1 (5 bases). The CDR3 consists of 16 residues. V shed 3 bases and J shed 1 base, with 13 bases lying between them. The CDR3 reads CASSLGGDGSNQPQHF. CDR3 DNA sequence: TGTGCCAGCAGTTTGGGGGGGGATGGAAGCAATCAGCCCCAGCATTTT.

The chain links TRBV29-1 to TRBJ2-4; 7 bases match TRBD2. The CDR3 runs to 13 residues. The J segment lost 1 base and the V segment lost 7 bases, leaving 4 bases of the junction unmatched. Per germline, CDR1 SQVTM and CDR2 ANQGSEA. CDR3 in DNA: TGCAGCGGCGGGGGATTGGCCAAAAACATTCAGTACTTC. Residues: CSGGGLAKNIQYF.

This sequence joins TRBV7-3 and TRBJ2-3, with 7 bases identical to TRBD2. After removal of 5 bases from V and 2 bases from J, the junction contained 4 bases not matched to a gene. The CDR3 has 14 residues. Germline CDR1 is SGHTA and CDR2 is FQGTGA. The CDR3 region is CASSPGGNTDTQYF. The CDR3 nucleotides are TGTGCCAGCAGCCCCGGGGGGAACACAGATACGCAGTATTTT.

This clonotype was seen a handful of times. The chain employs TRBV10-3 and TRBJ2-1; maybe TRBD2 (5 bases). This CDR3 is 16 amino acids long. Germline V gene sequence: CDR1 ENHRY, CDR2 SYGVKD. V lost 10 bases and J 3 bases, leaving 22 bases between the germline ends. In nucleotides, the CDR3 is TGTGCCACCCGAGGAGATCCGGGGAGATACTACAATGAGCAGTTCTTC. This codes for CATRGDPGRYYNEQFF.